The sequence of this T cell receptor (beta chain) was determined in a study of cytomegalovirus exposure and HLA in healthy donors. Study outcomes and limitations: A later look showed TCR association rates differing by HLA locus, highest for DRB1 and lowest for HLA-C.

Researchers ran the PCR with 60 Vbeta and 13 Jbeta primers. Sequenced by immunoSEQ multiplex PCR; TCRdb stores in-frame clones only, minus some. The repertoire holds about 89,000 clones, with 77% as singletons. For this clone: Antigen: not known.

CDR3 length: 16 residues. Germline CDR1 reads SGDLS; CDR2 reads YYNGEE. Trimming stripped 0 bases from V and 0 bases from J, with 12 bases between. Input material: PBMCs. The chain has TRBV9 and TRBJ2-5; maybe TRBD1 (6 bases). The clonotype originates from a man aged 25-40 years in good health and CMV-seronegative. The CDR3 DNA is TGTGCCAGCAGCGTAGGGGCAGGGGACCACCAAGAGACCCAGTACTTC. It is translated as CASSVGAGDHQETQYF.